The 5 T cell receptor beta chains presented below share a single source sample, sequenced in a study of cytomegalovirus exposure and HLA in healthy donors. In the PCR, 60 Vbeta and 13 Jbeta primers were used. Produced via immunoSEQ multiplex PCR; TCRdb's table is partial and in-frame only. The profile shows some 100,000 clones, roughly 82% of them singletons. The sample taken for sequencing was PBMCs. These receptors came from a woman aged 18-35 years in good health and CMV-seronegative.

This chain joins TRBV7-2 and TRBJ2-7; 12 bases align to TRBD2. Germline values: CDR1 SGHTA, CDR2 FQGNSA. CDR3 size: 15 residues. The trim removed 5 bases at V and 4 bases at J, leaving 6 bases unmatched. Here the CDR3 DNA reads TGTGCCAGCAGCACTAGTGGACTAGCGGGATACGAGCAGTACTTC. This codes for CASSTSGLAGYEQYF.

The rearrangement links TRBV11-3 to TRBJ2-5; D perhaps matches TRBD1 (6 bases). V lost 5 bases and J 5 bases, leaving 6 bases between the germline ends. Germline V gene lookup returns CDR1 SGHNT and CDR2 YENEEA. The CDR3 is 11 amino acids. In nucleotides, the CDR3 is TGTGCCAGCAGCCAGGGGGAGACCCAGTACTTC. Translating it yields CASSQGETQYF.

The chain combines TRBV1 with TRBJ2-3; the table's TRBD1 call for D was not verified on the DNA. TRBV1 is given as a pseudogene. The CDR3 has 18 amino acids. The CDR3 region is CTSSQVLPEPSFTDTQYF. The DNA for the CDR3 is TGCACCAGCAGCCAAGTCCTTCCAGAACCCTCTTTCACAGATACGCAGTATTTT.

This chain joins TRBV11-2 and TRBJ2-1, with TRBD2 as a possible D gene (6 bases). The CDR3 totals 13 residues. V was shortened by 4 bases and J by 5 bases, with 9 bases between the two germline ends. The germline V gene encodes CDR1 SGHAT and CDR2 FQNNGV. DNA for the CDR3: TGTGCCAGCAGCTGGGGGACTGACAATGAGCAGTTCTTC. It is translated as CASSWGTDNEQFF. Using reference TRBV11-2 and TRBJ2-1 for the parts outside the CDR3, the full variable domain is EAGVAQSPRYKIIEKRQSVAFWCNPISGHATLYWYQQILGQGPKLLIQFQNNGVVDDSQLPKDRFSAERLKGVDSTLKIQPAKLEDSAVYLCASSWGTDNEQFFGPGTRLTVL.

V is TRBV18 and J is TRBJ2-3, with 9 bases lining up with TRBD2. The ends lost 5 bases at V and 2 bases at J; junction bases unmatched: 8. CDR3 length: 16 amino acids. Germline lookup yields CDR1 KGHSH and CDR2 LQKENI. The CDR3 protein is CASSFSSGVNTDTQYF. The CDR3 coding sequence is TGTGCCAGCTCATTTTCTAGCGGGGTCAACACAGATACGCAGTATTTT.